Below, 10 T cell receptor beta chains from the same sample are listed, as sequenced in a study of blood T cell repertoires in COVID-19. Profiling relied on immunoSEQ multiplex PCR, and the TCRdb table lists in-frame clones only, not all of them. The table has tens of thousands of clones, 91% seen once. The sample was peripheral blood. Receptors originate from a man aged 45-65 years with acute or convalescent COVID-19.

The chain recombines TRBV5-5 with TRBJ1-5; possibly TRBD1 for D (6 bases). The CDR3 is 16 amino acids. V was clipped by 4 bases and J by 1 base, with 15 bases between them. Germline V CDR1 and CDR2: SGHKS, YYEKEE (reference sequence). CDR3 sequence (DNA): TGTGCCAGCAGCCGTAGCAGGGGTACGAGCAATCAGCCCCAGCATTTT. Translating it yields CASSRSRGTSNQPQHF.

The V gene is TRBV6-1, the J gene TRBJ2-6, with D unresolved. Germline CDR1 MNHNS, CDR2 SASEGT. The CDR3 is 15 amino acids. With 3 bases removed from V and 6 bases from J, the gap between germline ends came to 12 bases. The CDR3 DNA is TGTGCCAGCAGTGACAGGCAGCTTCAGGCCAACGTCCTGACTTTC. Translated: CASSDRQLQANVLTF.

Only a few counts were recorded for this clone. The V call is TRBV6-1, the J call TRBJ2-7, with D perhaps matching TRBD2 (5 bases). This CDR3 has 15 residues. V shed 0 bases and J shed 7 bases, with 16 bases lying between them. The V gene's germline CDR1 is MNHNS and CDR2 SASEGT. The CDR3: CASSEAQGGRVEQYF. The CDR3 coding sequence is TGTGCCAGCAGTGAAGCGCAAGGAGGTCGAGTTGAGCAGTACTTC.

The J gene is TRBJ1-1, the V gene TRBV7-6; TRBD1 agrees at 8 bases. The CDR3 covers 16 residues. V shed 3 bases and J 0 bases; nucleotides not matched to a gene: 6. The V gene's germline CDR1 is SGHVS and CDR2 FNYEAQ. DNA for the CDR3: TGTGCCAGCAGCTTTTTCGCAGGGGGCATGAACACTGAAGCTTTCTTT. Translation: CASSFFAGGMNTEAFF.

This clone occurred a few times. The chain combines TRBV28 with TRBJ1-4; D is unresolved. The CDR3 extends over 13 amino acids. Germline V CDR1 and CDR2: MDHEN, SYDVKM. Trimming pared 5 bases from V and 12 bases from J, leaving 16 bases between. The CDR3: CASSPQSPPELFF. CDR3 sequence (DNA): TGTGCCAGCAGTCCTCAATCGCCCCCAGAACTGTTTTTT.

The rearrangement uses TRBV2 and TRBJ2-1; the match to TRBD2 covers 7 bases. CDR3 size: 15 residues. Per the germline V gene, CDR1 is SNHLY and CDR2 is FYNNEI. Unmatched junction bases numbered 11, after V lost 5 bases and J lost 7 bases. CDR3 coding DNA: TGTGCCAGCAGTCTCAACTGGTGGGGAGGGAATGAGCAGTTCTTC. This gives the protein CASSLNWWGGNEQFF.

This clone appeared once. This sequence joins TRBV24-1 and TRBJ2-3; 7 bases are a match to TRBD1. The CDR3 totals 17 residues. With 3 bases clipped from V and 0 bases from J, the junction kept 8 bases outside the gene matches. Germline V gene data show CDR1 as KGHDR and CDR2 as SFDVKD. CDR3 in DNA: TGTGCCACCAGTGATCGAAACAGGGGTCTAAGCACAGATACGCAGTATTTT. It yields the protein CATSDRNRGLSTDTQYF.

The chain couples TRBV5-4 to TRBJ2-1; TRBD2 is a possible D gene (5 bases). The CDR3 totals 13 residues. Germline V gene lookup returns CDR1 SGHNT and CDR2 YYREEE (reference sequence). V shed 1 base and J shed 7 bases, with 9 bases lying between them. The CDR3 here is CASSLYAGNEQFF. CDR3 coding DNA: TGTGCCAGCAGCTTGTACGCGGGTAATGAGCAGTTCTTC.

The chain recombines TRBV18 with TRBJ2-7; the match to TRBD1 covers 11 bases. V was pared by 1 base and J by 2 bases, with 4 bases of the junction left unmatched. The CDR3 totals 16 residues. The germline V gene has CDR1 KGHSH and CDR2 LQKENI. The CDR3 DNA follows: TGTGCCAGCTCACCACGCCGGGACAGGGGGGCCTACGAGCAGTACTTC. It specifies CASSPRRDRGAYEQYF.

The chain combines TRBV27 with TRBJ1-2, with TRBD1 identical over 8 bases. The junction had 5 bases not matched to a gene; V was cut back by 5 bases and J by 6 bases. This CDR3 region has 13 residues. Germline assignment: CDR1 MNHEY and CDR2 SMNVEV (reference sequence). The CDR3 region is CASSGQGPHGYTF. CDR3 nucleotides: TGTGCCAGCAGTGGACAGGGTCCTCATGGCTACACCTTC.